The following is a TCR beta chain sequence with its context. This CDR3 region has 13 residues. CDR1 and CDR2 (germline): MDHEN, SYDVKM. This sample stems from a study of blood T cells in healthy people across ages. Next came a second PCR, run for about 6 to 12 cycles, which used a sample-barcoded 5' primer along with a J-beta primer mix. TCRdb passed the 5' RACE reads through MiXCR, listing each CDR3 protein once. Altogether hundreds of thousands of distinct CDR3 sequences are present, about 24% being singletons, with the ten largest covering around 10%. The same data also contributed to another study, on T cells of mothers and their children.

This chain uses TRBV28 with TRBJ2-5; no reliable D call. The J call may be wrong; the DNA end is better matched by TRBJ2-1. Sequencing was performed on blood. The sequence derives from a boy aged 10-17 years in good health. The CDR3 DNA follows: TGTGCCAGCAGTTCCCCCCGCGGCAATGAGCAGTTCTTC. This codes for CASSSPRGNEQFF.